Shown below are 18 T cell receptor beta chains from a single sample sequenced in a study of T cells after yellow fever vaccination. Via MiXCR, TCRdb re-called the 5' RACE reads, giving one row per CDR3 protein. Of roughly 240,000 distinct CDR3 sequences listed, roughly 6.3% are singletons. The sequencing here drew on CD4+ T cells sorted from PBMCs, taken on the day of the yellow fever booster vaccination. The receptors originated from a man younger than 40 who received the YFV17D yellow fever vaccine.

This clonotype came up many times. The chain uses TRBV6-1 and TRBJ2-1; 9 bases are a match to TRBD1. The germline gives CDR1 MNHNS, CDR2 SASEGT. CDR3 length: 15 amino acids. The V segment lost 5 bases and the J segment 2 bases; nucleotides outside the gene matches: 4. CDR3 in amino acids: CASSIGTGTYNEQFF. The CDR3 bases are TGTGCCAGCAGTATAGGGACAGGGACCTACAATGAGCAGTTCTTC.

This clonotype was detected a few times. The chain carries TRBV19 and TRBJ2-3, with D tentatively TRBD1 (6 bases). Trimming shortened V by 5 bases and J by 1 base, and 16 bases separated the two germline ends. CDR3 length: 16 amino acids. Germline CDR1 and CDR2: LNHDA and SQIVND (reference sequence). The CDR3 spells CASSASPGHRTDTQYF. The CDR3 DNA is TGTGCCAGTAGTGCCTCACCGGGACACCGCACAGATACGCAGTATTTT.

The chain joins TRBV19 to TRBJ2-1; 9 bases align to TRBD1. V dropped 3 bases and J dropped 7; count of bases not matched to a gene: 4. Germline CDR1 reads LNHDA; CDR2 reads SQIVND (reference sequence). CDR3 length equals 14 residues. Here the CDR3 DNA reads TGTGCCAGTAGTATGGACAGGGGAGGGAATGAGCAGTTCTTC. Amino acids: CASSMDRGGNEQFF.

The chain employs TRBV7-9 and TRBJ2-7, with TRBD2 matching over 10 bases. Per the germline V gene, CDR1 is SEHNR and CDR2 is FQNEAQ (reference sequence). V dropped 4 bases and J dropped 9; count of bases not matched to a gene: 15. The CDR3 is 16 amino acids. The CDR3 is CASSSGWTSGSDGQYF. In DNA, the CDR3 is TGTGCCAGCAGCTCAGGGTGGACTAGCGGTTCTGACGGGCAGTACTTC.

At least ten counts were recorded for this clonotype. This chain joins TRBV12-3 or TRBV12-4 and TRBJ2-5; 8 nucleotides align to TRBD1. This CDR3 contains 16 residues. Germline trimming cut 5 bases from V and 4 bases from J; bases unmatched to any gene: 12. CDR3 nucleotide sequence: TGTGCCAGCAGTCAGAATACAGGGGGTGTCGGAGAGACCCAGTACTTC. Amino acids: CASSQNTGGVGETQYF.

The sample holds many counts of this clonotype. The CDR3 spells CASSLGVNIQYF. In DNA, the CDR3 is TGTGCCAGCAGCTTGGGGGTAAACATTCAGTACTTC. The chain is built from TRBV28 and TRBJ2-4; D assignment may be TRBD1 or TRBD2 (5 bases each). The CDR3 sequence is 12 residues long. Trimming shortened V by 6 bases and J by 6 bases, and 9 bases separated the two germline ends. Germline CDR1 and CDR2: MDHEN and SYDVKM. Full variable domain (remainder filled in from reference TRBV28 and TRBJ2-4): DVKVTQSSRYLVKRTGEKVFLECVQDMDHENMFWYRQDPGLGLRLIYFSYDVKMKEKGDIPEGYSVSREKKERFSLILESASTNQTSMYLCASSLGVNIQYFGAGTRLSVL.

This clonotype was counted many times. V and J are TRBV7-3 and TRBJ2-3, with D perhaps being TRBD1 or TRBD2 (5 bases each). The V and J ends lost 9 bases and 8 bases respectively, with 18 bases between them. Germline CDR1 reads SGHTA; CDR2 reads FQGTGA. The CDR3 spans 13 residues. This chain's CDR3 is CARGVGHAGTQYF. The CDR3 DNA sequence: TGTGCCAGGGGGGTGGGGCACGCGGGTACGCAGTATTTT.

The rearrangement joins TRBV7-9 to TRBJ2-2, with 7 bases that match TRBD2. Germline V gives CDR1 SEHNR, CDR2 FQNEAQ (reference sequence). V lost 6 bases, J lost 6 bases, and 7 bases stayed unmatched. The CDR3 has 14 amino acids. The CDR3 DNA follows: TGTGCCAGCAGGCTCGTGCGGGAGTCCGGGGAGCTGTTTTTT. Translating gives CASRLVRESGELFF.

This clonotype was detected only a few times. A junction end diverges from the germline sequence, so it may reflect a read error. The rearrangement joins TRBV20-1 to TRBJ2-1, with 10 bases fitting TRBD2. CDR3 length: 16 residues. Germline CDR1 DFQATT, CDR2 SNEGSKA (reference sequence). The CDR3 sequence: CCARKREGGSYNEQFF. Written as DNA, the CDR3 is TGCTGTGCTAGGAAGCGGGAGGGCGGCTCCTACAATGAGCAGTTCTTC.

This clonotype appeared a few times. The V gene is TRBV18, the J gene TRBJ2-2; D tentatively reads TRBD1 or TRBD2 (5 bases each). With 3 bases removed from V and 5 bases from J, the gap between germline ends came to 19 bases. CDR1 KGHSH and CDR2 LQKENI come from the germline V gene. The CDR3 has 17 amino acids. The DNA of the CDR3 is TGTGCCAGCTCACCGGCCCGGGACGGCGCGAGGACCGGGGAGCTGTTTTTT. It is translated as CASSPARDGARTGELFF. Looking up the rest from reference TRBV18 and TRBJ2-2 gives the full variable domain: NAGVMQNPRHLVRRRGQEARLRCSPMKGHSHVYWYRQLPEEGLKFMVYLQKENIIDESGMPKERFSAEFPKEGPSILRIQQVVRGDSAAYFCASSPARDGARTGELFFGEGSRLTVL.

This clonotype was picked up a small number of times. The V call is TRBV11-2, the J call TRBJ2-3; 8 bases agree with TRBD2. V lost 5 bases, J lost 4 bases, and 17 bases stayed unmatched. The CDR3 sequence is 18 residues long. From germline, CDR1 is SGHAT and CDR2 FQNNGV. This CDR3 reads CASSPVAGGSTVSDTQYF. The CDR3 bases are TGTGCCAGCAGCCCAGTGGCGGGAGGTTCTACGGTATCAGATACGCAGTATTTT.

This clonotype has only a few counts. In nucleotides, the CDR3 is TGTGCCAGCAGCGTAGCCTACAGGGATCTCGACGAGCAGTACTTC. As protein: CASSVAYRDLDEQYF. This chain uses TRBV9 with TRBJ2-7; possibly TRBD1 for D (6 bases). This CDR3 is built from 15 residues. The V end was cut by 0 bases, the J end by 5 bases, with 15 bases between. Germline loops: CDR1 SGDLS, CDR2 YYNGEE. Variable domain in full (rest from reference TRBV9 and TRBJ2-7): DSGVTQTPKHLITATGQRVTLRCSPRSGDLSVYWYQQSLDQGLQFLIQYYNGEERAKGNILERFSAQQFPDLHSELNLSSLELGDSALYFCASSVAYRDLDEQYFGPGTRLTVT.

The sample holds a few counts of this clonotype. J is TRBJ1-6 and V is TRBV14; 7 nucleotides line up with TRBD1. Germline V lookup: CDR1 SGHDN, CDR2 FVKESK. This CDR3 has 15 residues. V shed 4 bases and J 8 bases; nucleotides not matched to a gene: 8. CDR3 amino acids: CASSLQGLRYSPLHF. The CDR3 DNA sequence: TGTGCCAGCAGCCTACAGGGGCTCCGATATTCACCCCTCCACTTT.

The chain recombines TRBV12-3 or TRBV12-4 with TRBJ2-2; 9 nucleotides agree with TRBD1. V was pared by 7 bases and J by 7 bases, with 10 bases of the junction left unmatched. This CDR3 spans 15 amino acids. CDR3 in amino acids: CASTAGTGWGGELFF. CDR3 coding DNA: TGTGCCAGCACCGCCGGGACAGGGTGGGGCGGGGAGCTGTTTTTT.

Regarding this clonotype: Relative to the germline gene, one junction end is altered; a read error may explain this. The CDR3 reads CDSSLNGEYIYEQYF. The CDR3 DNA follows: TGTGACAGCAGCTTAAACGGGGAGTACATCTACGAGCAGTACTTC. The chain employs TRBV7-9 and TRBJ2-7, with D perhaps matching TRBD2 (5 bases). The CDR3 extends over 15 amino acids. Germline V gene data show CDR1 as SEHNR and CDR2 as FQNEAQ (reference sequence).

For the CDR3, the DNA is TGTGCCAGCAGCCCGGGACAGGACTCCTACGAGCAGTACTTC. The encoded protein is CASSPGQDSYEQYF. V and J are TRBV5-4 and TRBJ2-7, with 8 bases lining up with TRBD1. The CDR3 is made up of 14 amino acids. Germline V gene data show CDR1 as SGHNT and CDR2 as YYREEE (reference sequence). V lost 4 bases and J lost 0; bases outside the gene matches: 3.

The chain has TRBV4-2 and TRBJ1-3; no firm D call. V lost 0 bases, J lost 0 bases, and 6 bases lay in between. This CDR3 is 15 amino acids long. The V gene's germline CDR1 is LGHNA and CDR2 YNFKEQ. This chain's CDR3 is CASSQEWNSGNTIYF. The CDR3 DNA reads TGTGCCAGCAGCCAAGAGTGGAACTCTGGAAACACCATATATTTT.

This clonotype was counted many times. This chain joins TRBV20-1 and TRBJ2-7, with 9 bases aligning to TRBD2. After removal of 6 bases from V and 5 bases from J, the junction contained 5 bases not matched to a gene. Per germline, CDR1 DFQATT and CDR2 SNEGSKA (reference sequence). This CDR3 is 12 amino acids long. The CDR3 sequence is CSALAGGHEQYF. The CDR3 nucleotides read TGCAGTGCACTCGCGGGAGGGCACGAGCAGTACTTC.